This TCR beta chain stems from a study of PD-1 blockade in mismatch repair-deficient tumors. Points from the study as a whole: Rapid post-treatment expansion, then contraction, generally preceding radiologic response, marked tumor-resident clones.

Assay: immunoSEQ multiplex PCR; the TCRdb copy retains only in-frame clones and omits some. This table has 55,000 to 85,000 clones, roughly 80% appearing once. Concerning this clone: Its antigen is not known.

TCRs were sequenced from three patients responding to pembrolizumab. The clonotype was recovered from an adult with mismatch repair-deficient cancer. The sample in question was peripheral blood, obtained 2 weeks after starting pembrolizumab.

The CDR3 DNA is TGTGCCAGCAGCTTAGTTAGCGGGGGCACTGAGACCCAGTACTTC. Protein sequence: CASSLVSGGTETQYF. The rearrangement uses TRBV7-8 and TRBJ2-5, with 9 bases matching TRBD2. Germline loops: CDR1 SGHVS, CDR2 FQNEAQ. Unmatched junction bases numbered 5, after V lost 1 base and J lost 5 bases. The CDR3 extends over 15 amino acids. Full variable domain (outside the CDR3, taken from reference TRBV7-8 and TRBJ2-5): GAGVSQSPRYKVAKRGQDVALRCDPISGHVSLFWYQQALGQGPEFLTYFQNEAQLDKSGLPSDRFFAERPEGSVSTLKIQRTQQEDSAVYLCASSLVSGGTETQYFGPGTRLLVL.